This T cell receptor beta chain was profiled in a study of shared clonotypes between healthy human individuals. The CDR3 consists of 13 residues. The V gene's germline CDR1 is MNHEY and CDR2 SMNVEV (reference sequence). Trimming pared 5 bases from V and 3 bases from J, leaving 11 bases between. Some clones are missing from TCRdb's copy, which holds only in-frame ones; the method was immunoSEQ multiplex PCR. The sample shows some 1.5 million clones, about 98% of them seen only once. The sequence was collected from a man aged 25-40 years in good health. V is TRBV27 and J is TRBJ2-7, with D tentatively TRBD1 or TRBD2 (5 bases each). Sequenced input: naive CD4+ T cells sorted from blood. Subset specified: CD45RA+ positively selected. This CDR3 reads CASSRFGGYEQYF. The CDR3 bases are TGTGCCAGCAGTCGGTTTGGGGGCTACGAGCAGTACTTC.